This TCR beta chain came from a study of T cell repertoires in cytomegalovirus infection (dated by TCRdb to the late 2010s). Background on the whole study: Donor HLA type was relevant to the analysis, as public TCR beta signatures indicated carriage of CMV infection together with the matching HLA type.

CDR3 length: 13 amino acids, cysteine to phenylalanine. Just CDR3 DNA is preserved here, 39 bases in frame from base 1. The trim is 8 bases for V and 6 bases for J, with a gap of 14 bases between the germline ends. Sequencer: Illumina HiSeq 1500. TCRdb handled the public reads itself, with Q25 trimming in fastp and clone calling in MiXCR, and kept productive beta chains. Under each unique CDR3 protein, matching rows form one entry showing the most common genes and DNA. This sample gives 450,000 to 550,000 distinct CDR3 sequences in total; approximately 16% of them show up just once. The ten largest account for about 24% of the sample. What the study reported, not specific to this receptor: The ex vivo response was dominated by HLA-C-restricted CMV-specific TCR beta clonotypes, which also provided the single most frequent clonotype in two of eight donors. Carriers of CMV infection plus the relevant HLA type were discriminated by the cumulative frequency of public TCR beta family members in the study cohort and in an independent roughly 370-donor cohort.

This clonotype has ten or more counts. There is no known antigen for this receptor. Nothing much larger sits one base from this clone, and base qualities are not available. The chain was built from TRBV12-3 or TRBV12-4 and TRBJ1-5; the D gene cannot be named for sure. This clonotype originated in a human donor in good health (CMV status not recorded). Some clones in this sample may be carry-over from other donors' samples. The sequenced sample consisted of CD8+ T cells from PBMCs. Read as DNA, the sequence is TGTGCCAGCGCCGGGCGGGGTATTCAGCCCCAGCATTTT. Translated, it gives CASAGRGIQPQHF.